This T cell receptor beta chain stems from a study of PD-L1 blockade in urothelial cancer. Whole-study context: About 85% of the roughly 30 patients were males with bladder-origin urothelial cancer. Analyzed time points were 3 weeks (second dose) and 6 weeks after therapy began.

Sample numbers ranged from 1 to 8 per patient, encompassing pretreatment and on-treatment collections. Profiled with immunoSEQ multiplex PCR; TCRdb holds only in-frame clones, not every one. The table has 90,000 to 120,000 clones, around 90% seen once. Sequenced material: PBMCs, taken around atezolizumab (anti-PD-L1) treatment. The source of this sequence is an elderly woman with urothelial cancer.

CDR3 amino acids: CASRVRDYSYEQYF. CDR3 DNA sequence: TGTGCCAGCAGGGTCCGGGACTACTCCTACGAGCAGTACTTC. The chain has TRBV6-5 and TRBJ2-7; TRBD2 agrees at 7 bases. Germline V gene data show CDR1 as MNHEY and CDR2 as SVGAGI. Unmatched junction bases numbered 5, after V lost 6 bases and J lost 0 bases. This CDR3 contains 14 residues.